This T cell receptor beta chain is drawn from a study of spatial heterogeneity in lung cancer. Study conclusions and caveats: Detection of ubiquitous tumor TCRs in blood was higher at resection than follow-up.

By share, this clonotype counts as medium-sized. Antigen specificity is unknown. Specified time point: sample taken at primary tumor resection. Samples were obtained from some 72 donors, all untreated early-stage non-small cell lung cancer patients. Whole RNA from tumor, nontumor lung or frozen PBMC was sequenced unsorted. Individual TCR cDNA molecules each bore their own unique molecular identifier. One entry per CDR3 protein results from TCRdb running MiXCR on the 5' RACE reads. The sample shows over 45,000 distinct CDR3 sequences, over 4.5% of them seen only once. Looked up from germline, CDR1 is LGHDT and CDR2 is YNNKEL (reference sequence). The V and J ends lost 8 bases and 6 bases respectively, with 8 bases between them. The CDR3 extends over 11 amino acids.

The receptor was derived from a male donor with early-stage non-small cell lung cancer. The rearrangement joins TRBV3-1 to TRBJ2-1; D is uncertain. Here the sequenced sample was PBMCs, taken at surgery. The CDR3 here is CASEAANEQFF. The CDR3 region has the DNA TGTGCCAGCGAGGCTGCCAATGAGCAGTTCTTC.